What follows is one T cell receptor (beta chain) and its context. The PCR made use of 60 Vbeta and 13 Jbeta primers. Generated by immunoSEQ multiplex PCR, the TCRdb table keeps only in-frame clones and is missing some. The table shows some 150,000 clones, with over 80% occurring only once. V was cut by 7 bases and J by 1 base, with 8 bases left in between. Looked up from germline, CDR1 is MNHEY and CDR2 is SVGAGI. CDR3 size: 12 residues. This sample stems from a study of cytomegalovirus exposure and HLA in healthy donors. The clonotype was recovered from a male donor in good health and CMV-seronegative. The chain has TRBV6-5 and TRBJ2-7, with D possibly being TRBD1 (6 bases). Specimen: PBMCs. CDR3 residues: CASTGQSYEQYF. The CDR3 nucleotides are TGTGCCAGCACAGGACAGTCCTACGAGCAGTACTTC.